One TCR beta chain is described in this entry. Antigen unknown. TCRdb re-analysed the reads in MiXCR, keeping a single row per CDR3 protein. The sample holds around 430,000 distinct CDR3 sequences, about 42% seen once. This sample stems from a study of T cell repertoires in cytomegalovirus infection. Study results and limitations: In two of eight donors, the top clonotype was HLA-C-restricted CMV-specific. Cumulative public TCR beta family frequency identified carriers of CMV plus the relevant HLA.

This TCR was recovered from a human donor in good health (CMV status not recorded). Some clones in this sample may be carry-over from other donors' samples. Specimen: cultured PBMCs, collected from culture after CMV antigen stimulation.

CDR3 in DNA: TGTGCCAGCAGCTTTGCAGGTCCGGACTATGGCTACACCTTC. It is translated as CASSFAGPDYGYTF. V is TRBV7-9 and J is TRBJ1-2; no clear D gene. Germline CDR1 is SEHNR and CDR2 is FQNEAQ (reference sequence). V was clipped by 3 bases and J by 3 bases, with 11 bases between them. The CDR3 runs to 14 residues.